This TCR beta chain was identified in a study of shared clonotypes between healthy human individuals. Genomic DNA (from each subset) was split evenly across several immunoSEQ plates. Amplification in unsorted PBMC replicate PCRs started from around 310 ng DNA, which equals around 31,000 T cell genomes. The method was immunoSEQ multiplex PCR; TCRdb's version includes in-frame clones alone and lacks a portion of them. The sample consists of 400,000 to 500,000 clones, around 80% of them appearing once. The CDR3 length is 15 residues. Germline-derived CDR1 and CDR2 are SGHRS and YFSETQ. V was clipped by 0 bases and J by 5 bases, with 14 bases between them.

This TCR was recovered from a woman between 35 and 50 years old in good health. Some clones in this sample may be carry-over from other donors' samples. The gene calls are TRBV5-1 and TRBJ2-5; maybe TRBD1 (6 bases). The sequenced sample was PBMCs. In DNA, the CDR3 is TGCGCCAGCAGCTTGGCGCGACAGGCCGGGGAGACCCAGTACTTC. It encodes CASSLARQAGETQYF.